Below are 16 T cell receptor beta chains sequenced from a single sample in a study of patients and donors after allogeneic stem cell transplantation. TCRdb used MiXCR to reprocess the RT-PCR reads, holding one entry per CDR3 protein. This table holds 800,000 to 1,000,000 distinct CDR3 sequences, about a sixth found once. Sample: blood, either unsorted or a sorted T cell fraction (not recorded which). These receptor sequences come from a human donor who was either an allogeneic HSCT recipient or a stem cell or donor lymphocyte infusion donor (not recorded which). It is not recorded whose cells these are; they may come from a transplant donor.

The chain joins TRBV10-3 to TRBJ2-5; tentative D call: TRBD1 (5 bases). The V end was cut by 2 bases, the J end by 8 bases, with 12 bases between. Germline V lookup: CDR1 ENHRY, CDR2 SYGVKD. This CDR3 is built from 13 residues. CDR3 nucleotides: TGTGCCATCAGTGAGGTTGGGGCCCCAACCCAGTACTTC. Its protein is CAISEVGAPTQYF.

This clonotype was counted a few times. The chain combines TRBV20-1 with TRBJ2-1, with 10 bases that match TRBD1. The CDR3 consists of 15 residues. The germline V gene has CDR1 DFQATT and CDR2 SNEGSKA (reference sequence). Losses at the gene ends were 6 bases for V and 3 bases for J; bases not matched to a gene: 8. The CDR3 DNA follows: TGCAGTGCGCACCGACAGGGGGCTCGCTACAATGAGCAGTTCTTC. The encoded protein is CSAHRQGARYNEQFF.

V usage is TRBV12-3 or TRBV12-4 and J usage is TRBJ1-6; tentatively, D is TRBD1 (5 bases). The CDR3 is made up of 14 amino acids. Trimming took off 2 bases at V and 6 bases at J, with 8 bases between the two ends. Written as DNA, the CDR3 is TGTGCCAGCAGTTTAACGGGGCTTAATTCACCCCTCCACTTT. It specifies CASSLTGLNSPLHF.

The genes are TRBV12-3 or TRBV12-4 and TRBJ1-2; D ambiguous. The V end lost 5 bases, the J end lost 8 bases, and 21 bases lay between the germline ends. This CDR3 contains 15 residues. The CDR3 spells CASSITLRELRGYTF. CDR3 bases: TGTGCCAGCAGTATCACGCTACGGGAATTAAGAGGCTACACCTTC.

This clonotype was seen only a few times. The chain couples TRBV12-3 or TRBV12-4 to TRBJ1-3; D may be TRBD1 (5 bases). The V end lost 6 bases, the J end lost 2 bases, and 17 bases lay between the germline ends. There are 16 residues in the CDR3. As DNA, the CDR3 is TGTGCCAGCAGCCGACGACAGTACTTTCCTGGAAACACCATATATTTT. It codes for CASSRRQYFPGNTIYF.

This chain uses TRBV12-3 or TRBV12-4 with TRBJ2-5, with TRBD1 matching 7 bases. V trimming: 4 bases; J trimming: 5 bases; junction bases outside the gene matches: 10. CDR3 length equals 15 residues. The CDR3 nucleotides are TGTGCCAGCAGTTCAACAGACAGGGCGACGGAGACCCAGTACTTC. It is translated as CASSSTDRATETQYF.

This clonotype was observed many times. The chain employs TRBV5-6 and TRBJ2-7; 7 nucleotides line up with TRBD1. The CDR3 is 15 residues long. Trimming at V came to 2 bases and at J to 1 base, leaving 6 bases not matched to a gene. Germline V gene data show CDR1 as SGHDT and CDR2 as YYEEEE. CDR3 DNA: TGTGCCAGCAGCTTTTGGGGGACAGCATCCTACGAGCAGTACTTC. Encoded protein: CASSFWGTASYEQYF. Complete variable domain (other parts from reference TRBV5-6 and TRBJ2-7): DAGVTQSPTHLIKTRGQQVTLRCSPKSGHDTVSWYQQALGQGPQFIFQYYEEEERQRGNFPDRFSGHQFPNYSSELNVNALLLGDSALYLCASSFWGTASYEQYFGPGTRLTVT.

This clonotype was counted between two and nine times. The V call is TRBV4-3, the J call TRBJ2-7; TRBD1 or TRBD2 may be the D gene (6 bases each). The CDR3 spans 14 residues. The V gene lost 3 bases and the J gene lost 5 bases, with 14 bases spanning the gap. Germline CDR1 LGHNA, CDR2 YSLEER. The CDR3 DNA follows: TGCGCCAGCAGCCATGGTTCGGGGGCCAACGAGCAGTACTTC. This encodes CASSHGSGANEQYF.

This clonotype was counted only a few times. V usage is TRBV20-1 and J usage is TRBJ1-1; D perhaps matches TRBD1 (5 bases). Germline V gene lookup returns CDR1 DFQATT and CDR2 SNEGSKA (reference sequence). V lost 1 base, J lost 0 bases, and 12 bases lay in between. This CDR3 contains 15 residues. The CDR3 is CSARVAGRLNTEAFF. The CDR3 DNA sequence: TGCAGTGCTAGAGTGGCAGGGCGGTTGAACACTGAAGCTTTCTTT.

This clonotype was seen a handful of times. V is TRBV7-8 and J is TRBJ2-7; 14 bases align to TRBD2. The germline gives CDR1 SGHVS, CDR2 FQNEAQ. The CDR3 loop spans 15 amino acids. The ends lost 6 bases at V and 2 bases at J; junction bases unmatched: 3. This CDR3 reads CASRPGLAGAYEQYF. The DNA for the CDR3 is TGTGCCAGCAGACCGGGACTAGCGGGAGCCTACGAGCAGTACTTC.

This clonotype was observed a handful of times. The chain employs TRBV7-9 and TRBJ2-7; D possibly corresponds to TRBD1 (6 bases). Germline values: CDR1 SEHNR, CDR2 FQNEAQ (reference sequence). The CDR3 spans 14 residues. V dropped 5 bases and J dropped 2 bases, with 13 bases sitting between them. The CDR3 reads CASSTPQGTYEQYF. CDR3 sequence (DNA): TGTGCCAGCAGCACCCCACAGGGTACCTACGAGCAGTACTTC.

This chain links TRBV4-1 with TRBJ1-2, with TRBD1 matching 9 bases. The CDR3 runs to 16 residues. Germline V gene data show CDR1 as MGHRA and CDR2 as YSYEKL. V dropped 0 bases and J dropped 7; count of bases not matched to a gene: 9. For the CDR3, the DNA is TGCGCCAGCAGCCAAGATATAGGACAGGGGTTGGGTGGCTACACCTTC. It codes for CASSQDIGQGLGGYTF.

The chain has TRBV27 and TRBJ2-3; D possibly corresponds to TRBD2 (6 bases). V lost 0 bases, J lost 7 bases, and 23 bases lay in between. The CDR3 runs 18 residues. Germline V lookup: CDR1 MNHEY, CDR2 SMNVEV (reference sequence). CDR3 amino acids: CASSLSAGRALLRYTQYF. DNA for the CDR3: TGTGCCAGCAGTTTATCGGCGGGAAGAGCTTTACTACGATATACGCAGTATTTT.

This clonotype has just a few counts. This chain connects TRBV29-1 to TRBJ2-1; D is unresolved. This CDR3 region has 12 residues. V lost 7 bases, J lost 6 bases, and 13 bases lay in between. The germline CDR1 and CDR2 sequences are SQVTM and ANQGSEA. CDR3 sequence (DNA): TGCAGCGCTATTCTAACCCTCAATGAGCAGTTCTTC. Protein: CSAILTLNEQFF.

In this sample, this clonotype turned up many times. This chain connects TRBV29-1 to TRBJ2-7; 7 nucleotides match TRBD1. This CDR3 has 13 amino acids. Per the germline V gene, CDR1 is SQVTM and CDR2 is ANQGSEA. The V gene end was trimmed by 1 base and the J gene end by 3 bases; junction bases not matched to a gene: 3. The CDR3 here is CSVEGTGVYEQYF. The CDR3 DNA reads as TGCAGCGTTGAAGGGACAGGAGTCTACGAGCAGTACTTC.

The chain employs TRBV3-1 and TRBJ1-1, with a possible D match to TRBD1 (5 bases). Trimming took 1 base from V and 4 from J, leaving 10 bases between them. CDR3 length: 14 amino acids. Germline lookup yields CDR1 LGHDT and CDR2 YNNKEL (reference sequence). The CDR3 loop is CASSQAKGVTEAFF. CDR3 nucleotide sequence: TGTGCCAGCAGCCAAGCCAAAGGGGTCACTGAAGCTTTCTTT.